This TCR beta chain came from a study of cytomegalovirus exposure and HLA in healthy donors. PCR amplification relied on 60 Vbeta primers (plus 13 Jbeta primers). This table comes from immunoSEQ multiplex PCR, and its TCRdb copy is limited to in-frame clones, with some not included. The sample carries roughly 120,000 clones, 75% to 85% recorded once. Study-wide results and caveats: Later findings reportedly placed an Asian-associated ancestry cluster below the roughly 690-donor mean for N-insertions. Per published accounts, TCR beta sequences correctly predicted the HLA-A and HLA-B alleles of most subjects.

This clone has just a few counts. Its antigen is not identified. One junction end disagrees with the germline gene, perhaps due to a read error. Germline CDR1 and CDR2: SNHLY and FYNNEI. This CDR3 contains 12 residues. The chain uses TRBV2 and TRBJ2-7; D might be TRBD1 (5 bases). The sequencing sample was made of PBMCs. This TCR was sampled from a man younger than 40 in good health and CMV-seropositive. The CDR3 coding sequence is TGTGCCAGCAGTGAAGATGGGTTGGGGCGAGAGTTC. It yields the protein CASSEDGLGREF.